These T cell receptor beta chains were read from a single sample in a study of shared clonotypes between healthy human individuals. Using immunoSEQ multiplex PCR, the repertoire was profiled, and TCRdb retains in-frame clones only, with some absent. The data hold roughly 720,000 clones, with less than 95% observed a single time. The sample was memory CD8+ T cells from PBMCs. The source of these receptors is a man aged 18-30 years in good health. Some clones in this sample may be carry-over from other donors' samples. The CDR3 runs from the conserved cysteine through the conserved F or W. D genes are given only for firm matches. Rows give clone size only sometimes, using once, few, many, or a class for an expanded clone.

-	13	TRBV10-2	once	TRBJ1-5	CASRGDFSQPQHF	TGCGCCAGCAGGGGGGATTTTTCTCAGCCCCAGCATTTT
TRBD1	15	TRBV27	-	TRBJ2-7	CASTSRRGSSYEQYF	TGTGCCAGCACCTCGCGCAGGGGGTCTTCCTACGAGCAGTACTTC
-	15	TRBV29-1	-	TRBJ2-7	CSVFEVTGRVYEQYF	TGCAGCGTTTTCGAAGTGACCGGGAGAGTCTACGAGCAGTACTTC
-	19	TRBV27	-	TRBJ2-6	CASSLAGTHISSGANVLTF	TGTGCCAGCAGTTTGGCCGGGACCCATATTAGCTCTGGGGCCAACGTCCTGACTTTC
-	13	TRBV28	-	TRBJ2-7	CASRGGGRYEQYF	TGTGCCAGCAGGGGGGGAGGAAGGTACGAGCAGTACTTC
-	17	TRBV7-6	-	TRBJ2-2	CASSDTSGKGRTGELFF	TGTGCCAGCAGCGACACCTCCGGGAAGGGGAGGACCGGGGAGCTGTTTTTT
-	12	TRBV28	-	TRBJ1-2	CASSSTNYGYTF	TGTGCCAGCAGTTCCACTAACTATGGCTACACCTTC
-	12	TRBV4-2	-	TRBJ2-1	CASLGTYNEQFF	TGTGCCAGCCTTGGGACTTACAATGAGCAGTTCTTC
TRBD2	16	TRBV4-1	-	TRBJ2-1	CASSQEGTSGYNEQFF	TGCGCCAGCAGCCAAGAGGGGACTAGCGGTTACAATGAGCAGTTCTTC
-	15	TRBV25-1	once	TRBJ2-7	CASSERTRLNYEQYF	TGTGCCAGCAGTGAACGGACCCGATTAAACTACGAGCAGTACTTC
TRBD1	16	TRBV11-2	-	TRBJ2-7	CASSLVQGAIFYEQYF	TGTGCCAGCAGCTTAGTTCAGGGGGCGATTTTCTACGAGCAGTACTTC
-	17	TRBV7-2	-	TRBJ2-1	CASSLDGQGIPYNEQFF	TGTGCCAGCAGCTTAGATGGGCAGGGGATCCCCTACAATGAGCAGTTCTTC
TRBD2	16	TRBV7-6	-	TRBJ2-7	CACGLAGDRSSYEQYF	TGTGCCTGCGGGCTAGCGGGAGATCGGAGCTCCTACGAGCAGTACTTC
-	15	TRBV27	-	TRBJ1-5	CASSLKGHSSQPQHF	TGTGCCAGCAGTTTAAAGGGACACAGTAGTCAGCCCCAGCATTTT
-	16	TRBV4-1	-	TRBJ2-7	CASSHAPTYTDYEQYF	TGCGCCAGCAGCCACGCTCCGACCTATACGGACTACGAGCAGTACTTC
-	14	TRBV5-1	-	TRBJ2-7	CASSLRGPRDEQYF	TGCGCCAGCAGCTTGCGGGGGCCCCGGGACGAGCAGTACTTC
-	15	TRBV7-9	-	TRBJ1-4	CASSTSGPTGEKLFF	TGTGCCAGCAGCACCTCGGGCCCCACGGGGGAAAAACTGTTTTTT
-	14	TRBV4-1	-	TRBJ1-4	CASSQPGKARGLFF	TGCGCCAGCAGCCAACCGGGAAAGGCACGTGGACTGTTTTTT
-	15	TRBV30	-	TRBJ1-2	CAWREGVGPGYGYTF	TGTGCCTGGAGAGAGGGGGTGGGGCCAGGCTATGGCTACACCTTC
TRBD2	16	TRBV7-8	-	TRBJ2-1	CASPPGVSGRGNEQFF	TGTGCCAGCCCTCCCGGGGTTAGCGGGAGGGGCAATGAGCAGTTCTTC
TRBD1	15	TRBV15	-	TRBJ1-1	CATSGQGTVNTEAFF	TGTGCCACCAGCGGACAGGGTACAGTAAACACTGAAGCTTTCTTT
-	17	TRBV4-2	-	TRBJ1-4	CASSQNPRGQGGEKLFF	TGTGCCAGCAGCCAAAACCCCCGCGGGCAGGGAGGGGAAAAACTGTTTTTT
-	16	TRBV7-8	once	TRBJ2-1	CASSLPVQGSYNEQFF	TGTGCCAGCAGCTTACCTGTTCAGGGCTCCTACAATGAGCAGTTCTTC
-	15	TRBV4-1	-	TRBJ1-4	CASSGPRLGDEKLFF	TGCGCCAGCAGCGGTCCAAGGCTCGGGGATGAAAAACTGTTTTTT
TRBD1	14	TRBV28	-	TRBJ1-3	CASSITDRGHTIYF	TGTGCCAGCAGTATAACCGACAGGGGACACACCATATATTTT
TRBD1	15	TRBV9	-	TRBJ1-6	CASSPTGVGNSPLHF	TGTGCCAGCAGCCCTACAGGGGTAGGAAATTCACCCCTCCACTTT
TRBD1	14	TRBV27	-	TRBJ1-1	CASSLRQGNTEAFF	TGTGCCAGCAGTCTCAGACAGGGAAACACTGAAGCTTTCTTT
-	15	TRBV27	-	TRBJ2-1	CASSFGGGAYNEQFF	TGTGCCAGCAGTTTCGGAGGGGGGGCCTACAATGAGCAGTTCTTC
TRBD1	15	TRBV15	-	TRBJ1-1	CATSSRTGGNAEAFF	TGTGCCACCAGCAGTAGGACAGGGGGGAACGCTGAAGCTTTCTTT
-	15	TRBV6-1	-	TRBJ2-7	CASSESRVSSYEQYF	TGTGCCAGCAGTGAATCCAGGGTATCCTCCTACGAGCAGTACTTC
-	13	TRBV7-2	-	TRBJ1-1	CASSLGTVTEAFF	TGTGCCAGCAGCTTAGGGACAGTCACTGAAGCTTTCTTT
-	13	TRBV7-9	-	TRBJ2-1	CASSLKTGSALFF	TGTGCCAGCAGCTTAAAAACAGGGTCTGCGCTGTTCTTC